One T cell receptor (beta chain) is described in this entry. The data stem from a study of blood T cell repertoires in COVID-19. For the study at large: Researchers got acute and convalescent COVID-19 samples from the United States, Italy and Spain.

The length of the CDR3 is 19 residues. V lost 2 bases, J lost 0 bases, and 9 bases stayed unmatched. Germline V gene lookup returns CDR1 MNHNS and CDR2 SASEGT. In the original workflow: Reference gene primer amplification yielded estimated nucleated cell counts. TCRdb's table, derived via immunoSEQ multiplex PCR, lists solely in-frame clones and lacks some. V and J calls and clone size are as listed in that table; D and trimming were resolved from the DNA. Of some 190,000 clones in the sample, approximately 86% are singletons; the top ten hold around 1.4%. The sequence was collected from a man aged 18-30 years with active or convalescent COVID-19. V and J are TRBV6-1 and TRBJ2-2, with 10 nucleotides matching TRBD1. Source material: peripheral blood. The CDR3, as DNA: TGTGCCAGCAGTGAACTGACAGGGGGCCTCTACTCGAACACCGGGGAGCTGTTTTTT. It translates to CASSELTGGLYSNTGELFF.